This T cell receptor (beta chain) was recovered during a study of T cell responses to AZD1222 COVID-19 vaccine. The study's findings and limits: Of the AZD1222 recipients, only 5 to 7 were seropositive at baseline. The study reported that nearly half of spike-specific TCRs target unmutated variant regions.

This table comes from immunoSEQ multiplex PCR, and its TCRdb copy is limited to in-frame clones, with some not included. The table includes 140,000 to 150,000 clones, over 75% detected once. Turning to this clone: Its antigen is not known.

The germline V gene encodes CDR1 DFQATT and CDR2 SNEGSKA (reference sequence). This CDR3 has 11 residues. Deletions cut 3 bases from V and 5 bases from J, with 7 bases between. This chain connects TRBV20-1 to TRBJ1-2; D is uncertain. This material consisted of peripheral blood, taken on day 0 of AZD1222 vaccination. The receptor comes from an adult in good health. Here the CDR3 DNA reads TGCAGTGCTAGTTCCCGTTATGGCTACACCTTC. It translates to CSASSRYGYTF.